The 10 T cell receptor beta chains below were found in one sample sequenced in a study of blood T cell repertoires in COVID-19 (dated by TCRdb to 2018 to 2020). Library preparation employed the immunoSEQ multiplex PCR assay. What TCRdb holds here is the immuneACCESS table cut down to in-frame rearrangements. Part of the clones is not present; checked against another copy, under half of the missing clones reflect an unresolved V gene, and the others are unexplained. For this sample the table gives 310,000 or so clones, of which 86% were detected only once. The top ten clones comprise under 2% of the sample. The sample was peripheral blood. These receptor sequences come from a woman aged 45-65 years with acute or convalescent COVID-19.

Only a few counts were recorded for this clone. This chain links TRBV25-1 with TRBJ1-2; D unclear. Germline V gives CDR1 MGHDK, CDR2 SYGVNS. Trimming took off 3 bases at V and 0 bases at J, with 5 bases between the two ends. This CDR3 comprises 13 residues. DNA for the CDR3: TGTGCCAGCAGTGACCGGGCTAACTATGGCTACACCTTC. Its translation: CASSDRANYGYTF.

This clone is a singleton in its sample. The rearrangement joins TRBV6-1 to TRBJ2-7, with unresolved D. The germline gives CDR1 MNHNS, CDR2 SASEGT. V was pared by 1 base and J by 2 bases, with 9 bases between. The CDR3 is made up of 14 amino acids. The CDR3 DNA reads as TGTGCCAGCAGTGAAGATCCAGGTACCTACGAGCAGTACTTC. Translated, it gives CASSEDPGTYEQYF.

This clone was picked up one time. This rearrangement joins TRBV7-2 to TRBJ1-5; 8 bases map to TRBD1. This CDR3 spans 15 amino acids. From germline, CDR1 is SGHTA and CDR2 FQGNSA. V shed 5 bases and J 1 base; nucleotides not matched to a gene: 4. CDR3 nucleotides: TGTGCCAGCAGCCAACCAGGGGGCAGCAATCAGCCCCAGCATTTT. Its translation: CASSQPGGSNQPQHF.

The chain has TRBV7-2 and TRBJ2-7; 7 bases map to TRBD2. With V trimmed by 4 bases and J by 0 bases, 3 bases remained unmatched. CDR1 and CDR2 (germline): SGHTA, FQGNSA. The CDR3 spans 14 residues. This CDR3 is CASSSRDYSYEQYF. The CDR3 region has the DNA TGTGCCAGCAGCTCGAGGGACTACTCCTACGAGCAGTACTTC.

The chain couples TRBV10-3 to TRBJ1-2, with D maybe TRBD1 (5 bases). The CDR3 totals 13 residues. V was pared by 8 bases and J by 7 bases, with 17 bases between. Per the germline V gene, CDR1 is ENHRY and CDR2 is SYGVKD. The CDR3 loop is CAIAGTFIGGYTF. CDR3 in DNA: TGTGCCATCGCCGGGACTTTTATCGGTGGCTACACCTTC.

The chain joins TRBV3-1 (or the pseudogene TRBV3-2) to TRBJ2-5; a possible D gene is TRBD1 (5 bases). CDR1 and CDR2 from the germline V gene are LGHDT and YNNKEL (reference sequence). V was shortened by 2 bases and J by 2 bases, with 9 bases between the two germline ends. The CDR3 spans 14 residues. The CDR3, as DNA: TGTGCCAGCAGCCAAAGCGCAGGGCAAGAGACCCAGTACTTC. Translated, it gives CASSQSAGQETQYF.

This chain links TRBV23-1 with TRBJ2-3; TRBD1 might be the D (6 bases). TRBV23-1 is flagged as an ORF with uncertain function. There are 16 residues in the CDR3. Trimming left V 1 base short and J 6 bases short, with 17 bases between. As DNA, the CDR3 is TGCGCCAGCAGTCAATATAAGGCCCGGCAGGGGGATACGCAGTATTTT. It codes for CASSQYKARQGDTQYF.

V usage is TRBV5-1 and J usage is TRBJ1-2; the D gene is possibly TRBD1 (6 bases). Germline CDR1 is SGHRS and CDR2 is YFSETQ. The CDR3 spans 15 residues. Trimming took off 2 bases at V and 0 bases at J, with 11 bases between the two ends. CDR3: CASSFRQDPNYGYTF. The CDR3 DNA sequence: TGCGCCAGCAGCTTTAGACAGGATCCTAACTATGGCTACACCTTC.

This clone was detected only a few times. The V gene is TRBV30, the J gene TRBJ2-7; D is uncertain. In germline, CDR1 is GTSNPN, CDR2 SVGIG (reference sequence). Trimming removed 0 bases at V and 5 bases at J, with 14 bases between. This CDR3 has 14 amino acids. The CDR3 here is CAWSVLGLSDEQYF. CDR3 in DNA: TGTGCCTGGAGTGTACTCGGTCTGTCCGACGAGCAGTACTTC.

The chain has TRBV5-1 and TRBJ1-4; D perhaps matches TRBD1 (6 bases). Germline-derived CDR1 and CDR2 are SGHRS and YFSETQ. This CDR3 spans 15 amino acids. The germline V and J ends were trimmed by 2 bases and 0 bases, with 8 bases remaining between them. This chain's CDR3 is CASSFQGTTNEKLFF. The CDR3 DNA sequence: TGCGCCAGCAGCTTCCAGGGGACAACTAATGAAAAACTGTTTTTT.